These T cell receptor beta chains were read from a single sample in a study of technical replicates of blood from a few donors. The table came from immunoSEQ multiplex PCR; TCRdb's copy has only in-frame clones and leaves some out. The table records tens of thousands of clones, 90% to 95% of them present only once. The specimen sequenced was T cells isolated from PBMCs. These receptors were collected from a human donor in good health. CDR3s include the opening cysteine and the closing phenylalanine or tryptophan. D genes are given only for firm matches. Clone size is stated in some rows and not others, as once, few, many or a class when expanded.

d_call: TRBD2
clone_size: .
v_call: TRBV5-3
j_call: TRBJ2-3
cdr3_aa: CARSLVGLAGIIDTQYF
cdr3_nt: TGTGCCAGAAGCTTGGTGGGACTAGCGGGGATAATAGATACGCAGTATTTT

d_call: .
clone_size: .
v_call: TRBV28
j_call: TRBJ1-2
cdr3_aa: CASSFTQRGYTF
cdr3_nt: TGTGCCAGCAGTTTCACCCAGAGGGGCTACACCTTC

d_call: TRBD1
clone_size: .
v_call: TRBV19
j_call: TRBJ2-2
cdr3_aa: CASSRTGDTGELFF
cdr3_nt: TGTGCCAGTAGTAGGACAGGGGACACCGGGGAGCTGTTTTTT

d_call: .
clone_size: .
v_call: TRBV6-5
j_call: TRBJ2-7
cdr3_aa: CASSYLGTYSYEQYF
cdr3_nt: TGTGCCAGCAGTTACTTGGGGACTTACTCCTACGAGCAGTACTTC

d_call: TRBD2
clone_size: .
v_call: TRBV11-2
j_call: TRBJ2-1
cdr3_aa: CASSFGTSKHNEQFF
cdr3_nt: TGTGCCAGCAGCTTTGGGACTAGTAAGCACAATGAGCAGTTCTTC

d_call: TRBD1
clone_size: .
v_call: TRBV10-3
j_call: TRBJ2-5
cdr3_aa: CATDNRGLQETQYF
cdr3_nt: TGTGCCACCGATAACAGGGGGCTCCAAGAGACCCAGTACTTC

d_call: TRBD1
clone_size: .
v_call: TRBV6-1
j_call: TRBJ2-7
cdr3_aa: CASSEAGTGSYEQYF
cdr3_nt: TGTGCCAGCAGTGAAGCGGGGACAGGGTCCTACGAGCAGTACTTC

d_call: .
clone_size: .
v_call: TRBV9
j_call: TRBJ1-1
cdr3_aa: CASSVEPGQIISKVNTEAFF
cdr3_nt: TGTGCCAGCAGCGTAGAACCTGGACAGATAATCTCTAAGGTCAACACTGAAGCTTTCTTT

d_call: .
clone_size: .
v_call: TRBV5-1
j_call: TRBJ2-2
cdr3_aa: CASSSGGGNTGELFF
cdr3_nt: TGCGCCAGCAGCTCGGGTGGGGGCAACACCGGGGAGCTGTTTTTT

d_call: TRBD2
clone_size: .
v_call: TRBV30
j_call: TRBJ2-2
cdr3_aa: CAWSVEREGTGELFF
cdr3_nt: TGTGCCTGGAGTGTTGAGCGGGAGGGCACCGGGGAGCTGTTTTTT

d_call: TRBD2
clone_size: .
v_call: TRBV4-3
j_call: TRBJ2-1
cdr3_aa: CASSRLTGTSGKSSYNEQFF
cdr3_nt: TGCGCCAGCAGCCGCCTAACCGGGACTAGCGGGAAGAGCTCCTACAATGAGCAGTTCTTC

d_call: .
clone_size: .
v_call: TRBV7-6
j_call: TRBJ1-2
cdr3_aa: CASSLYPGQINYGYTF
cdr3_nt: TGTGCCAGCAGCCTTTACCCCGGACAGATTAACTATGGCTACACCTTC

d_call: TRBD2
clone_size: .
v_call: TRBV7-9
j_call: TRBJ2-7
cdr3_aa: CASSLITSGRSEQYF
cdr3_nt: TGTGCCAGCAGCTTAATAACTAGCGGGAGAAGCGAGCAGTACTTC

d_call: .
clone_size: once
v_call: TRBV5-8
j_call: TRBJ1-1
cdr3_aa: CASNDRDTLNTEAFF
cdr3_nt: TGTGCCAGCAACGACCGGGACACCTTGAACACTGAAGCTTTCTTT

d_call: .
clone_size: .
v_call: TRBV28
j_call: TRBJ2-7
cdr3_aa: CASSLPLAIGSSYEQYF
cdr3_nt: TGTGCCAGCAGTTTACCCCTAGCAATCGGGAGCTCCTACGAGCAGTACTTC

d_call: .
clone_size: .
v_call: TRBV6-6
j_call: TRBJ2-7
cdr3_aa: CASSLGQISSYEQYF
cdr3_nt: TGTGCCAGCAGTCTCGGACAGATTAGCTCCTACGAGCAGTACTTC

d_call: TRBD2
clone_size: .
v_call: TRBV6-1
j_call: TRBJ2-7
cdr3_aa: CASSEASLGTSGFYEQYF
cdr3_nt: TGTGCCAGCAGTGAAGCAAGTCTTGGGACTAGCGGTTTCTACGAGCAGTACTTC

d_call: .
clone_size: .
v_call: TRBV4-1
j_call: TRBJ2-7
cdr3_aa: CASSQVFYSEAYEQYF
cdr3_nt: TGCGCCAGCAGCCAAGTATTTTATTCCGAGGCCTACGAGCAGTACTTC

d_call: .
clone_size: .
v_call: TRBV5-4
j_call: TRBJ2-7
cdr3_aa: CASSLGHEAYEQYF
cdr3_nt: TGTGCCAGCAGCTTGGGACACGAAGCCTACGAGCAGTACTTC

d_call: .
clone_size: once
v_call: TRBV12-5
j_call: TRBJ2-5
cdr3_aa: CASASPWSQETQYF
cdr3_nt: TGTGCTAGTGCCTCACCCTGGAGTCAAGAGACCCAGTACTTC

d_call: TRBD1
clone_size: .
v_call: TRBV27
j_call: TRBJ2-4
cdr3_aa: CASSLKGDRGVQSVQYF
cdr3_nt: TGTGCCAGCAGTTTAAAGGGGGACAGGGGTGTCCAAAGCGTTCAGTACTTC

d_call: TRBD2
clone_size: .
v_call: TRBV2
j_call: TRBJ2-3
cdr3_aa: CASRVAGGGGDTDTQYF
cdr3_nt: TGTGCCAGCAGGGTAGCGGGAGGGGGGGGCGACACAGATACGCAGTATTTT

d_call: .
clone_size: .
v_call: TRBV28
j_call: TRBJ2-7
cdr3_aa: CASSWNARPYF
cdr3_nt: TGTGCCAGCAGTTGGAATGCGCGGCCGTACTTC